The 10 T cell receptor beta chains below were found in one sample sequenced in a study of human T cells and chemical hapten exposure. From the RACE reads, TCRdb called clonotypes with MiXCR, one entry per CDR3 protein. The data hold 250,000 or so distinct CDR3 sequences, with approximately 7.5% observed a single time. The time point: pre-sensitization, week 0. Treatment meaning: therapeutic diphenylcyclopropenone sensitization with weekly scalp DPC. The sample in question was whole blood, obtained in connection with sensitization to the hapten diphenylcyclopropenone (DPC). These TCRs come from a man aged 18-30 years with alopecia areata. Some clones in this sample may be carry-over from other donors' samples.

This clonotype was found a few times. The chain employs TRBV5-8 and TRBJ1-1; unclear D gene. The V gene's germline CDR1 is SGHTS and CDR2 YDEGEE. The CDR3 has 11 residues. Between the trimmed V and J ends, which lost 7 bases and 3 bases, there was a span of 7 bases. The CDR3 loop reads CASGLDTEAFF. The CDR3 DNA reads TGTGCCAGCGGCCTTGACACTGAAGCTTTCTTT.

In this sample, this clonotype turned up many times. This rearrangement joins TRBV7-2 to TRBJ2-5; no firm D call. The CDR3 has 14 amino acids. Germline loops: CDR1 SGHTA, CDR2 FQGNSA. V was clipped by 3 bases and J by 1 base, with 9 bases between them. CDR3 residues: CASSFSRTQETQYF. The CDR3 nucleotides are TGTGCCAGCAGCTTCTCTCGGACCCAAGAGACCCAGTACTTC.

This clonotype has just a few counts. The rearrangement links TRBV7-2 to TRBJ2-5, with D uncertain. V was shortened by 1 base and J by 1 base, with 7 bases between the two germline ends. The CDR3 is 14 residues long. CDR1 is SGHTA, CDR2 FQGNSA, per germline. This chain's CDR3 is CASSLGAFQETQYF. The CDR3 region has the DNA TGTGCCAGCAGCTTAGGAGCTTTCCAAGAGACCCAGTACTTC.

The rearrangement joins TRBV12-3 or TRBV12-4 to TRBJ2-4; D might be TRBD1 (5 bases). This CDR3 is built from 18 residues. Trimming took off 1 base at V and 2 bases at J, with 18 bases between the two ends. This CDR3 is CASSLVARASVTKNIQYF. CDR3 DNA sequence: TGTGCCAGCAGTTTAGTGGCCAGGGCTTCGGTGACCAAAAACATTCAGTACTTC.

The chain carries TRBV11-3 and TRBJ2-3; D could derive from TRBD1 or TRBD2 (5 bases each). Germline assignment: CDR1 SGHNT and CDR2 YENEEA. The ends were cut back, 5 bases at V and 11 bases at J, with 11 bases in the middle. This CDR3 has 11 residues. CDR3 sequence (DNA): TGTGCCAGCAGCACGGGACCCGTGCAGTATTTT. Protein: CASSTGPVQYF.

The gene calls are TRBV21-1 and TRBJ2-1; the table names TRBD1, a call not compared with the DNA. TRBV21-1 is an annotated pseudogene. The CDR3 contains 16 residues. The CDR3, as DNA: TGTGCCAGCAGCAAAGATGCCTCCGCCGCCCCCCATGAGCAGTTCTTC. Translating it yields CASSKDASAAPHEQFF.

The chain recombines TRBV4-3 with TRBJ2-5; TRBD1 might be the D (6 bases). V gave up 0 bases and J gave up 1 base, with 9 bases separating them. This CDR3 spans 15 amino acids. The germline CDR1 and CDR2 sequences are LGHNA and YSLEER. CDR3 amino acids: CASSQDLDSQETQYF. In nucleotides, the CDR3 is TGCGCCAGCAGCCAAGATTTGGACAGCCAAGAGACCCAGTACTTC.

This clonotype was seen a few times. The rearrangement links TRBV6-2 or TRBV6-3 to TRBJ2-5, with D unclear. Germline CDR1 is MNHEY and CDR2 is SVGEGT. V was cut by 2 bases and J by 2 bases, with 9 bases left in between. This CDR3 spans 14 amino acids. CDR3 region: CASSYTHPQETQYF. CDR3 sequence (DNA): TGTGCCAGCAGTTACACACATCCGCAAGAGACCCAGTACTTC.

In this sample, this clonotype turned up many times. Here the CDR3 reads CASSQNRQGADTEAFF. DNA of the CDR3: TGTGCCAGCAGCCAAAACCGACAGGGGGCGGACACTGAAGCTTTCTTT. V usage is TRBV4-2 and J usage is TRBJ1-1; 10 bases map to TRBD1. CDR3 length: 16 residues. Per germline, CDR1 LGHNA and CDR2 YNFKEQ. J lost 3 bases, V lost 2 bases, and 6 bases had no gene match.

The gene calls are TRBV29-1 and TRBJ2-2; D unclear. The CDR3 is made up of 13 amino acids. Germline CDR1 reads SQVTM; CDR2 reads ANQGSEA. Trimming cost V 4 bases and J 3 bases, with 9 bases left between them. CDR3 amino acids: CSVGWVHTGELFF. CDR3 coding DNA: TGCAGCGTTGGCTGGGTTCACACCGGGGAGCTGTTTTTT.